What follows are 24 T cell receptor beta chains derived from one specimen sequenced in a study of T cells after yellow fever vaccination. TCRdb re-analysed the 5' RACE reads in MiXCR, keeping a single row per CDR3 protein. The sample has 200,000 to 300,000 distinct CDR3 sequences; 10% to 15% are singletons. The sequences come from CD4+ T cells sorted from PBMCs, collected 45 days after the yellow fever booster vaccination. All receptors come from a man under 40 who received the YFV17D yellow fever vaccine.

This chain joins TRBV7-9 and TRBJ2-7; TRBD1 might be the D (6 bases). Looked up from germline, CDR1 is SEHNR and CDR2 is FQNEAQ (reference sequence). V was cut by 2 bases and J by 1 base, with 9 bases left in between. This CDR3 spans 14 amino acids. CDR3 in DNA: TGTGCCAGCAGCTTACACAGGGATTCCTACGAGCAGTACTTC. Translation gives CASSLHRDSYEQYF.

The chain is built from TRBV20-1 and TRBJ2-5, with TRBD1 identical over 11 bases. Germline-derived CDR1 and CDR2 are DFQATT and SNEGSKA (reference sequence). The V and J ends lost 6 bases and 6 bases, in that order; junction bases with no gene match: 3. The CDR3 contains 12 residues. The CDR3 here is CSAGQGAKTQYF. The CDR3 bases are TGCAGTGCAGGACAGGGGGCAAAGACCCAGTACTTC.

The gene calls are TRBV12-3 or TRBV12-4 and TRBJ2-5; TRBD2 matches at 13 bases. Trimming at V came to 5 bases and at J to 5 bases, leaving 5 bases not matched to a gene. CDR3 size: 15 residues. The chain's CDR3 is CASSQTSGRFETQYF. The CDR3 DNA follows: TGTGCCAGCAGTCAGACTAGCGGGAGGTTTGAGACCCAGTACTTC.

In the case of this clonotype: At one boundary the junction diverges from the germline segment, which might be a read error. The chain recombines TRBV7-7 with TRBJ2-3, with D perhaps TRBD2 (6 bases). Germline V gene data show CDR1 as SSHAT and CDR2 as FNYEAQ (reference sequence). The CDR3 has 15 amino acids. The CDR3 reads CASSLAGIGGDTQYF. CDR3 DNA: TGTGCTAGCAGCTTAGCAGGGATCGGGGGAGATACGCAGTATTTT.

This clonotype was found a few times. V and J are TRBV7-6 and TRBJ2-2; 8 bases line up with TRBD1. This CDR3 has 17 residues. Germline lookup yields CDR1 SGHVS and CDR2 FNYEAQ. V gave up 5 bases and J gave up 6 bases; unmatched junction bases: 14. The CDR3 DNA reads TGTGCCAGCAGCGAACAAGGACAGGGAAGGTTGGCCGGGGAGCTGTTTTTT. Translated, it gives CASSEQGQGRLAGELFF.

The J gene is TRBJ2-3, the V gene TRBV3-1; unclear D gene. Germline V lookup: CDR1 LGHDT, CDR2 YNNKEL (reference sequence). The CDR3 spans 15 residues. V shed 2 bases and J shed 2 bases, with 11 bases lying between them. As DNA, the CDR3 is TGTGCCAGCAGCCAAACCGGAACGTCCACAGATACGCAGTATTTT. Translation: CASSQTGTSTDTQYF.

V usage is TRBV7-9 and J usage is TRBJ2-3, with D maybe TRBD2 (5 bases). In germline, CDR1 is SEHNR, CDR2 FQNEAQ (reference sequence). Trimming cost V 5 bases and J 4 bases, with 19 bases left between them. The CDR3 has 16 residues. This CDR3 reads CASSLVEGPASDTQYF. CDR3 DNA sequence: TGTGCCAGCAGCCTAGTCGAGGGTCCGGCCTCAGATACGCAGTATTTT. Looking up the rest from reference TRBV7-9 and TRBJ2-3 gives the full variable domain: DTGVSQNPRHKITKRGQNVTFRCDPISEHNRLYWYRQTLGQGPEFLTYFQNEAQLEKSRLLSDRFSAERPKGSFSTLEIQRTEQGDSAMYLCASSLVEGPASDTQYFGPGTRLTVL.

This clonotype was picked up a small number of times. CDR3 region: CASRVSGGMAEAFF. The CDR3 DNA is TGTGCCAGCAGAGTGTCGGGGGGCATGGCTGAAGCTTTCTTT. The chain uses TRBV12-3 or TRBV12-4 and TRBJ1-1; possibly TRBD1 for D (6 bases). The CDR3 length is 14 residues. Trimming took 6 bases from V and 6 from J, leaving 17 bases between them.

The chain links TRBV4-3 to TRBJ2-2, with D possibly matching TRBD1 (5 bases). V was clipped by 0 bases and J by 0 bases, with 11 bases between them. Looked up from germline, CDR1 is LGHNA and CDR2 is YSLEER. This CDR3 has 17 amino acids. The CDR3 loop reads CASSQDGARPNTGELFF. The CDR3 nucleotides are TGCGCCAGCAGCCAAGATGGGGCGAGGCCGAACACCGGGGAGCTGTTTTTT.

V and J are TRBV29-1 and TRBJ2-5; a possible D gene is TRBD1 (5 bases). The CDR3 is made up of 12 amino acids. V lost 4 bases and J lost 1, with 7 bases in between. Germline CDR1 is SQVTM and CDR2 is ANQGSEA. CDR3: CSVGGSQETQYF. CDR3 bases: TGCAGCGTTGGGGGCAGCCAAGAGACCCAGTACTTC.

This clonotype came up a few times. The chain recombines TRBV29-1 with TRBJ2-4; D call uncertain. Germline-derived CDR1 and CDR2 are SQVTM and ANQGSEA. CDR3 length: 12 amino acids. The ends were cut back, 7 bases at V and 0 bases at J, with 7 bases in the middle. The CDR3: CSGTAAKNIQYF. The CDR3 DNA follows: TGCAGCGGGACCGCAGCCAAAAACATTCAGTACTTC.

This clonotype has a handful of counts. The CDR3 loop is CASSPPGSKNQPQHF. The CDR3 nucleotides are TGTGCCAGCTCACCACCGGGATCAAAGAATCAGCCCCAGCATTTT. The gene calls are TRBV18 and TRBJ1-5; D unclear. Trimming removed 0 bases at V and 4 bases at J, with 10 bases between. Germline-derived CDR1 and CDR2 are KGHSH and LQKENI. The CDR3 has 15 amino acids.

The V call is TRBV9, the J call TRBJ1-5; 12 nucleotides match TRBD1. Germline CDR1 SGDLS, CDR2 YYNGEE. The V segment lost 3 bases and the J segment 6 bases; nucleotides outside the gene matches: 4. This CDR3 is 15 amino acids long. The CDR3 region has the DNA TGTGCCAGCAGCGGGGGACAGGGGGCGGGTCAGCCCCAGCATTTT. This gives the protein CASSGGQGAGQPQHF.

The V and J genes are TRBV5-4 and TRBJ2-2, with no clear D. CDR3 size: 14 residues. V was clipped by 1 base and J by 4 bases, with 8 bases between them. CDR1 and CDR2 (germline): SGHNT, YYREEE (reference sequence). As DNA, the CDR3 is TGTGCCAGCAGCTTGCCAGTACCCACCGGGGAGCTGTTTTTT. This gives the protein CASSLPVPTGELFF.

This clonotype has only a few counts. The chain joins TRBV5-1 to TRBJ2-2, with TRBD2 identical over 8 bases. Germline lookup yields CDR1 SGHRS and CDR2 YFSETQ. CDR3 length equals 15 residues. The J segment lost 4 bases and the V segment lost 1 base, leaving 3 bases of the junction unmatched. The CDR3 sequence is CASSLQAGATGELFF. The CDR3 DNA reads as TGCGCCAGCAGCTTGCAAGCGGGAGCCACCGGGGAGCTGTTTTTT.

The CDR3 here is CASGKGSLGGETQYF. The CDR3 DNA reads as TGCGCCAGCGGAAAGGGGAGCCTCGGTGGAGAGACCCAGTACTTC. This chain connects TRBV23-1 to TRBJ2-5; D might be TRBD1 or TRBD2, each matching 5 bases. TRBV23-1 is treated as an ORF (open reading frame) with a function not yet certain. The CDR3 extends over 15 amino acids. V lost 8 bases, J lost 4 bases, and 20 bases lay in between.

V and J are TRBV7-3 and TRBJ2-1; D perhaps matches TRBD2 (5 bases). Trimming took 8 bases from V and 0 from J, leaving 8 bases between them. The CDR3 runs to 13 residues. Per germline, CDR1 SGHTA and CDR2 FQGTGA. Written as DNA, the CDR3 is TGTGCCAGCGGGGAGAGCTCCTACAATGAGCAGTTCTTC. Protein sequence: CASGESSYNEQFF.

The chain uses TRBV20-1 and TRBJ2-7; D perhaps matches TRBD2 (5 bases). Germline V CDR1 and CDR2: DFQATT, SNEGSKA (reference sequence). V lost 1 base to trimming and J lost 6 bases, with 13 bases between them. This CDR3 contains 13 residues. CDR3 protein: CSARGASSSEQYF. CDR3 nucleotides: TGCAGTGCTAGAGGAGCTAGCAGTAGCGAGCAGTACTTC.

The V gene is TRBV27, the J gene TRBJ1-2; 7 bases align to TRBD1. V trimming: 8 bases; J trimming: 4 bases; junction bases outside the gene matches: 7. In germline, CDR1 is MNHEY, CDR2 SMNVEV (reference sequence). The CDR3 runs to 13 residues. The CDR3 is CASSGRQGYGYTF. CDR3 in DNA: TGTGCCAGCTCGGGGCGACAGGGCTATGGCTACACCTTC.

The table lists this clonotype with a few counts. The chain has TRBV7-3 and TRBJ1-4, with D unresolved. The CDR3 has 14 residues. The germline V and J ends were trimmed by 2 bases and 4 bases, with 8 bases remaining between them. CDR1 and CDR2 (germline): SGHTA, FQGTGA. This CDR3 is CASSLSGNNEKLFF. CDR3 DNA: TGTGCCAGCAGCTTATCAGGAAATAATGAAAAACTGTTTTTT.

The chain is built from TRBV15 and TRBJ2-5; no clear D. The CDR3 is 14 residues long. Germline CDR1 is LNHNV and CDR2 is YYDKDF (reference sequence). V dropped 0 bases and J dropped 4 bases, with 9 bases sitting between them. CDR3 in amino acids: CATSRDLLLETQYF. DNA of the CDR3: TGTGCCACCAGCAGAGATCTCTTGTTAGAGACCCAGTACTTC.

There are a few counts of this clonotype. The rearrangement links TRBV21-1 to TRBJ2-4. TRBV21-1 has pseudogene status. The CDR3 length is 16 residues. The CDR3 is CASSKCEKLAKNIQYF. In DNA form, the CDR3 reads TGTGCCAGCAGCAAATGTGAAAAACTAGCCAAAAACATTCAGTACTTC.

The chain recombines TRBV12-3 or TRBV12-4 with TRBJ2-7; TRBD1 aligns across 7 bases. The trim removed 6 bases at V and 2 bases at J, leaving 4 bases unmatched. The CDR3 runs 13 residues. CDR3 DNA sequence: TGTGCCAGCAGCGACAGGGCCGCCTACGAGCAGTACTTC. As protein: CASSDRAAYEQYF.

This clonotype has a count of ten or more. This chain joins TRBV18 and TRBJ2-1, with D maybe TRBD1 (6 bases). Trimming cost V 3 bases and J 6 bases, with 12 bases left between them. Germline V lookup: CDR1 KGHSH, CDR2 LQKENI. This CDR3 has 14 residues. CDR3 coding DNA: TGTGCCAGCTCACCCGGACAGACGGGCAATGAGCAGTTCTTC. This codes for CASSPGQTGNEQFF.